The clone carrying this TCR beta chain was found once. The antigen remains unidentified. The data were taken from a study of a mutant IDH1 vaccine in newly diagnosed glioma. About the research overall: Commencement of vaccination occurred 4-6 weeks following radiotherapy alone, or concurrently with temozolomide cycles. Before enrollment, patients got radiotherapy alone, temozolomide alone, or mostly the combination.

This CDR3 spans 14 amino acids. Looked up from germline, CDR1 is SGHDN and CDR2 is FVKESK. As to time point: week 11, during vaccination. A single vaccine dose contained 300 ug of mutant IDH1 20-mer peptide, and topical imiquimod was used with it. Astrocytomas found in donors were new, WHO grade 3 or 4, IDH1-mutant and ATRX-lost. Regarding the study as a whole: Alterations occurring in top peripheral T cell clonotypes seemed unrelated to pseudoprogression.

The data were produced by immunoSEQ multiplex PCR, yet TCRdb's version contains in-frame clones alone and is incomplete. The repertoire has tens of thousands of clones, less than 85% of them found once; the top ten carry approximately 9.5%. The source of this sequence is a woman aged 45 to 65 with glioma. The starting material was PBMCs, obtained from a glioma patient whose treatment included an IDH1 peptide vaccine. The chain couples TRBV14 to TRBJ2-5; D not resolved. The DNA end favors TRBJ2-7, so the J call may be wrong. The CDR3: CASSPFLPAYEQYF. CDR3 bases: TGTGCCAGCAGCCCTTTCCTCCCAGCCTACGAGCAGTACTTC.